This T cell receptor (beta chain) was recovered during a study of metastatic and nonmetastatic thyroid tumors. Overall study: Blood and tumor or nodule tissue repertoires from malignant and benign thyroid patients were compared. Regarding the study as a whole: A significant increase in TCR beta diversity was reportedly seen in malignant thyroid tumors relative to benign nodules, in blood and tumor.

Per the original methods: A classifier of distant metastasis in papillary thyroid cancer was built from CDR3 differences (across clinicopathological groups). TCRdb redid the clone calls on the PCR reads using MiXCR. The V and J calls and clone size are TCRdb's, not the authors'. This table holds over 20,000 clones, around 30% found once. About this clone itself: The antigen remains unidentified. A junction boundary mismatches the germline segment, possibly from a read error.

Thyroid surgery took place with no prior treatment in any patient. There are 15 residues in the CDR3. CDR1 is SGHVS, CDR2 FQNEAQ, per germline. J is TRBJ2-1 and V is TRBV7-8; 7 positions agree with TRBD1. The TCR comes from a female donor with papillary thyroid cancer or a benign thyroid nodule (not recorded which). Some clones in this sample may be carry-over from other donors' samples. Specimen: blood. The chain's CDR3 is CVSSPPGTAYNEQFF. In nucleotides, the CDR3 is TGTGTCAGCAGCCCACCTGGGACAGCCTACAATGAGCAGTTTTTC. Drawing the rest from reference TRBV7-8 and TRBJ2-1, the complete variable domain is GAGVSQSPRYKVAKRGQDVALRCDPISGHVSLFWYQQALGQGPEFLTYFQNEAQLDKSGLPSDRFFAERPEGSVSTLKIQRTQQEDSAVYLCVSSPPGTAYNEQFFGPGTRLTVL.